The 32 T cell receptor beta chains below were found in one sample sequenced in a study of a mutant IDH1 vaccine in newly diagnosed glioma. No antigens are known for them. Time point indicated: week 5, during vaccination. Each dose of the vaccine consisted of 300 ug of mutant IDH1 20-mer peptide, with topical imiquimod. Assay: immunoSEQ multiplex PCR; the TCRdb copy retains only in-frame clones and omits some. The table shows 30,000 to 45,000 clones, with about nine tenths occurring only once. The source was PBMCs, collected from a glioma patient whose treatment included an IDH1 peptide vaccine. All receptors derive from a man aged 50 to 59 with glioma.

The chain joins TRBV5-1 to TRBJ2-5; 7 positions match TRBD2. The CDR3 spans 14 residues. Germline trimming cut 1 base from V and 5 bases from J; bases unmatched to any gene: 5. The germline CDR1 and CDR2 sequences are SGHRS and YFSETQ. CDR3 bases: TGCGCCAGCAGCTTGTCGGGGGGAACGGAGACCCAGTACTTC. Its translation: CASSLSGGTETQYF.

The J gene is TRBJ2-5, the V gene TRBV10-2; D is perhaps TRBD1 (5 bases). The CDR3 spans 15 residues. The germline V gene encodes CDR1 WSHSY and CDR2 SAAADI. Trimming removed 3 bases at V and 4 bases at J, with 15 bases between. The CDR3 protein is CASSESGLGRETQYF. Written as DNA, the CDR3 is TGCGCCAGCAGTGAATCAGGGTTAGGACGAGAGACCCAGTACTTC.

CDR3 coding DNA: TGTGCCAGCGGAGGTGGGGGTCGGGAGACCCAGTACTTC. Translated: CASGGGGRETQYF. J is TRBJ2-5 and V is TRBV19; D is possibly TRBD1 or TRBD2 (5 bases each). Per germline, CDR1 LNHDA and CDR2 SQIVND (reference sequence). This CDR3 region has 13 residues. V lost 9 bases and J lost 5, with 16 bases in between.

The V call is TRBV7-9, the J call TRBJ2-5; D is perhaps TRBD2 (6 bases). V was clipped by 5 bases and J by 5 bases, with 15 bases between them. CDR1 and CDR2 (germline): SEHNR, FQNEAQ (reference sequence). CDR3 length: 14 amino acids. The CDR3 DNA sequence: TGTGCCAGCAGCCCTAGGGACTCTAGGGAGACCCAGTACTTC. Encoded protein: CASSPRDSRETQYF. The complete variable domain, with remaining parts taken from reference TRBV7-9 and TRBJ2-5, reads DTGVSQNPRHKITKRGQNVTFRCDPISEHNRLYWYRQTLGQGPEFLTYFQNEAQLEKSRLLSDRFSAERPKGSFSTLEIQRTEQGDSAMYLCASSPRDSRETQYFGPGTRLLVL.

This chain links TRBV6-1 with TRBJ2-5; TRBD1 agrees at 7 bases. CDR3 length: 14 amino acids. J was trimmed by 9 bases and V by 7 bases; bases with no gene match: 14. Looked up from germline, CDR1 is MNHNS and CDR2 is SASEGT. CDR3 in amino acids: CASNPTGRGGAQYF. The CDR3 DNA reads TGTGCCAGCAATCCGACAGGGAGAGGAGGTGCCCAGTACTTC.

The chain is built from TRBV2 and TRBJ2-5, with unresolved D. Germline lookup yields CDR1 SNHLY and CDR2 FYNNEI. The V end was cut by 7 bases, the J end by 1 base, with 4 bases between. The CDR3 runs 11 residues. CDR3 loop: CASTTQETQYF. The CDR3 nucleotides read TGTGCCAGCACTACCCAAGAGACCCAGTACTTC.

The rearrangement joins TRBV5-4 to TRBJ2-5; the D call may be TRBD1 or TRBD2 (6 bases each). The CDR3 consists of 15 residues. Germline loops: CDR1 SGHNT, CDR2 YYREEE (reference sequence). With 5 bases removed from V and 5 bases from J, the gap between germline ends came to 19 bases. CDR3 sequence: CASRHERGVWETQYF. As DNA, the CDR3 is TGTGCCAGCAGACATGAAAGGGGGGTATGGGAGACCCAGTACTTC.

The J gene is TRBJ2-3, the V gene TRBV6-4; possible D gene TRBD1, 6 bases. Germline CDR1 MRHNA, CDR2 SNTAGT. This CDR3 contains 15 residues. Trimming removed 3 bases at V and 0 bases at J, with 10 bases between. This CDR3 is CASSEGGTSTDTQYF. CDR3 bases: TGTGCCAGCAGTGAAGGGGGAACTAGCACAGATACGCAGTATTTT.

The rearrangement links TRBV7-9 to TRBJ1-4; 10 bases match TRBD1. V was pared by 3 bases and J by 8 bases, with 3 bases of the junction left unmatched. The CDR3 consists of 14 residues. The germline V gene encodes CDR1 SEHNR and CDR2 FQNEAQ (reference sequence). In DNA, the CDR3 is TGTGCCAGCAGCTTGGGGACAGGGGACGAAAAACTGTTTTTT. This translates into CASSLGTGDEKLFF.

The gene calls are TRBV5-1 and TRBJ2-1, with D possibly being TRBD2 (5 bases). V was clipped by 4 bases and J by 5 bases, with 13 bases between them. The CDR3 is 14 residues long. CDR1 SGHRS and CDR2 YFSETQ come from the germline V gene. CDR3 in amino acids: CASSDPTGNNEQFF. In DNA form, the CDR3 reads TGCGCCAGCAGCGACCCCACGGGAAACAATGAGCAGTTCTTC.

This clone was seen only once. CDR3 sequence (DNA): TGTGCCAGCAGCGCCGGACAGGGACACGGTGAGCAGTTCTTC. Translated: CASSAGQGHGEQFF. The gene calls are TRBV7-3 and TRBJ2-1; TRBD1 matches at 8 bases. This CDR3 contains 14 residues. CDR1 is SGHTA and CDR2 is FQGTGA in the germline V gene. Trimming took 5 bases from V and 9 from J; bases not matched to a gene: 9.

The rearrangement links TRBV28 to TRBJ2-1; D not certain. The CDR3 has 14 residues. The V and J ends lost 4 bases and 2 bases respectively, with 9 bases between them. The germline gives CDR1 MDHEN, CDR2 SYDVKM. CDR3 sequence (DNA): TGTGCCAGCAGTTCACACCCAGCCTACAATGAGCAGTTCTTC. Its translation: CASSSHPAYNEQFF.

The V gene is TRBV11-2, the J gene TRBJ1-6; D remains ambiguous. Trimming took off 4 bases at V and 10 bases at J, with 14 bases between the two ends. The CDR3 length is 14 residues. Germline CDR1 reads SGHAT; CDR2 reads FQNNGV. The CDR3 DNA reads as TGTGCCAGCAGCTCACCAAGGGAAAAATCACCCCTCCACTTT. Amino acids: CASSSPREKSPLHF.

The CDR3 region has the DNA TGTGCCAGCAGCTGGGGGGGGAATAAGGGGTACGAGCAGTACTTC. It translates to CASSWGGNKGYEQYF. The chain is built from TRBV4-2 and TRBJ2-7; 7 bases map to TRBD2. The ends lost 5 bases at V and 4 bases at J; junction bases unmatched: 11. The CDR3 loop spans 15 amino acids. The germline CDR1 and CDR2 sequences are LGHNA and YNFKEQ.

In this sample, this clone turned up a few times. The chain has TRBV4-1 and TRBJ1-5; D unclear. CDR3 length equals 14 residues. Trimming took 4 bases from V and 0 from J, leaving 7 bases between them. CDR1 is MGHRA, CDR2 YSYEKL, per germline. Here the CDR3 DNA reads TGCGCCAGCAGCCCTACATATAGCAATCAGCCCCAGCATTTT. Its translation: CASSPTYSNQPQHF.

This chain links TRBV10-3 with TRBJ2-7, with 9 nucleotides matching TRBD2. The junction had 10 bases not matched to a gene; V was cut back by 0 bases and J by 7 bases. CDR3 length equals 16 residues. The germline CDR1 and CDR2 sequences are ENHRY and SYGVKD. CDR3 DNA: TGTGCCATCAGTGAGTCTGCGGCGGGAGGGCCACGAGAGCAGTACTTC. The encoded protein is CAISESAAGGPREQYF.

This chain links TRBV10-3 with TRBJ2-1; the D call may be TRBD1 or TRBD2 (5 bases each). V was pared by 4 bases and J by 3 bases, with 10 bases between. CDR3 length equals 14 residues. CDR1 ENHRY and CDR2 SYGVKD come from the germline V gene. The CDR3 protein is CAISVRDDYNEQFF. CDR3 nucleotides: TGTGCCATCAGTGTCCGGGACGACTACAATGAGCAGTTCTTC.

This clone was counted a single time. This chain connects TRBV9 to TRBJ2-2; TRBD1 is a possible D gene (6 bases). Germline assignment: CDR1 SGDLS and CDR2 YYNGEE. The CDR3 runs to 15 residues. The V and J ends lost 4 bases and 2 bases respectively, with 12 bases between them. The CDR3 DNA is TGTGCCAGCAGCCCCCTGGACAGAAACACCGGGGAGCTGTTTTTT. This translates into CASSPLDRNTGELFF.

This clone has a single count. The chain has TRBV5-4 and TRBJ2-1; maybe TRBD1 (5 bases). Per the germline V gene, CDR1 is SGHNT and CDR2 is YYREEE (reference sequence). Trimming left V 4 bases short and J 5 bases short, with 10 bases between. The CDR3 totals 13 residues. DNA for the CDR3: TGTGCCAGCAGCCCCAGACAGAACAATGAGCAGTTCTTC. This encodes CASSPRQNNEQFF. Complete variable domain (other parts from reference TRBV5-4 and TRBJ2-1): ETGVTQSPTHLIKTRGQQVTLRCSSQSGHNTVSWYQQALGQGPQFIFQYYREEENGRGNFPPRFSGLQFPNYSSELNVNALELDDSALYLCASSPRQNNEQFFGPGTRLTVL.

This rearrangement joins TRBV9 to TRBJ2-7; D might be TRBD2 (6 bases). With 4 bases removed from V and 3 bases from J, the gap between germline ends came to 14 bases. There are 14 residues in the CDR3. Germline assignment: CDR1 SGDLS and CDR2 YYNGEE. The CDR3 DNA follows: TGTGCCAGCAGCCCTAAGACTAGTGGCTACGAGCAGTACTTC. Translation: CASSPKTSGYEQYF.

This chain's CDR3 is CASVGNEQFF. DNA of the CDR3: TGTGCCAGCGTAGGCAATGAGCAGTTCTTC. The chain links TRBV2 to TRBJ2-1; D gene ambiguous. The length of the CDR3 is 10 residues. The V gene's germline CDR1 is SNHLY and CDR2 FYNNEI. Trimming removed 8 bases at V and 6 bases at J, with 5 bases between.

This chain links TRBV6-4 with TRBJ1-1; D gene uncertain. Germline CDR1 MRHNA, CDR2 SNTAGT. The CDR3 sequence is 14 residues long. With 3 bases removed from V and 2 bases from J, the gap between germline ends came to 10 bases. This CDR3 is CASSESGLNTEAFF. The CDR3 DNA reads TGTGCCAGCAGTGAATCTGGGCTTAACACTGAAGCTTTCTTT.

This CDR3 reads CASSYRDRGSYEQYF. The DNA for the CDR3 is TGTGCCAGCAGCTACCGGGACAGGGGTTCCTACGAGCAGTACTTC. The chain couples TRBV5-4 to TRBJ2-7; 10 nucleotides match TRBD1. The trim removed 3 bases at V and 1 base at J, leaving 4 bases unmatched. The CDR3 is made up of 15 amino acids. CDR1 is SGHNT and CDR2 is YYREEE in the germline V gene (reference sequence).

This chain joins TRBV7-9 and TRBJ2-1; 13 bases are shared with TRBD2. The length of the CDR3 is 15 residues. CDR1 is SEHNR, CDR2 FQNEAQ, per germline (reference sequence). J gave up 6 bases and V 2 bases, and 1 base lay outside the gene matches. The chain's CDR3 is CASSLTSGRGNEQFF. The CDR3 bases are TGTGCCAGCAGCTTAACTAGCGGGAGGGGCAATGAGCAGTTCTTC. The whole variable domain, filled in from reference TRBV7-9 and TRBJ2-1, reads DTGVSQNPRHKITKRGQNVTFRCDPISEHNRLYWYRQTLGQGPEFLTYFQNEAQLEKSRLLSDRFSAERPKGSFSTLEIQRTEQGDSAMYLCASSLTSGRGNEQFFGPGTRLTVL.

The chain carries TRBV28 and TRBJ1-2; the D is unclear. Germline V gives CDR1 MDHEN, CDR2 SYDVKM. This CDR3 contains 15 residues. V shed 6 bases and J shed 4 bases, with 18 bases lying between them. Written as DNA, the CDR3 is TGTGCCAGCAGCCCCTCAGGTCGGGTGGGCTATGGCTACACCTTC. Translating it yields CASSPSGRVGYGYTF.

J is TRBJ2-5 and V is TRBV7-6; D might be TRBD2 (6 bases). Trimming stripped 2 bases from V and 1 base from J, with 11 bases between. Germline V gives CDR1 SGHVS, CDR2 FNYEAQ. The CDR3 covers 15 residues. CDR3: CASSLPRDFQETQYF. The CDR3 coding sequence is TGTGCCAGCAGCTTACCCCGGGACTTCCAAGAGACCCAGTACTTC.

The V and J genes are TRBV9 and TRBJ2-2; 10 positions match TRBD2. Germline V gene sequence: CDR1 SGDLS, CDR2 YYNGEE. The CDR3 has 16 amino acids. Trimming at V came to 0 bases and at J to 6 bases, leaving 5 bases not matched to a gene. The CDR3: CASSVARLAGAGELFF. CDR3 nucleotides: TGTGCCAGCAGCGTAGCTCGGCTAGCGGGAGCCGGGGAGCTGTTTTTT.

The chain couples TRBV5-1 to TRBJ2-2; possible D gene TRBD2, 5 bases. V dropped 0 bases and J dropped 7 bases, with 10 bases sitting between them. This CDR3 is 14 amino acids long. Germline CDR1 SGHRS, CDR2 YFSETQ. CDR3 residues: CASSLGQRGGELFF. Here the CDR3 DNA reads TGCGCCAGCAGCTTGGGACAACGGGGCGGGGAGCTGTTTTTT.

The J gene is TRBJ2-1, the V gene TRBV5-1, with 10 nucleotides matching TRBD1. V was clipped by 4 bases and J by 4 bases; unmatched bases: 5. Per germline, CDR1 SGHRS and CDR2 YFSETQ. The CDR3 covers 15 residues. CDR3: CASSLRTGGYNEQFF. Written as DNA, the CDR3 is TGCGCCAGCAGCCTGAGGACAGGGGGTTACAATGAGCAGTTCTTC.

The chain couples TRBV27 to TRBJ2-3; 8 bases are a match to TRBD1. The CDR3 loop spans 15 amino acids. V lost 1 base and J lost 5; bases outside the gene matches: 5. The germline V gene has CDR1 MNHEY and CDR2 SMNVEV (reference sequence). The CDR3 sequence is CASSLFAGGRDTQYF. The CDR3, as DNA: TGTGCCAGCAGTTTATTCGCAGGGGGCAGAGATACGCAGTATTTT.

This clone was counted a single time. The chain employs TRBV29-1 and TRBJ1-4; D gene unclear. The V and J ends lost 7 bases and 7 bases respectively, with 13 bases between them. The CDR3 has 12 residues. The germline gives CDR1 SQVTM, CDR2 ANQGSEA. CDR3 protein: CSGRFGFEKLFF. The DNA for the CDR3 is TGCAGCGGCAGGTTTGGATTTGAAAAACTGTTTTTT.

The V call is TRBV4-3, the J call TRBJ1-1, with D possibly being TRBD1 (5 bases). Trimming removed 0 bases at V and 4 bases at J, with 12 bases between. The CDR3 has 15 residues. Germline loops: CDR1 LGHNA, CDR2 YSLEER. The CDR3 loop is CASSQDSGTGTEAFF. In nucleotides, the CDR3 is TGCGCCAGCAGCCAAGATTCCGGGACGGGCACTGAAGCTTTCTTT.